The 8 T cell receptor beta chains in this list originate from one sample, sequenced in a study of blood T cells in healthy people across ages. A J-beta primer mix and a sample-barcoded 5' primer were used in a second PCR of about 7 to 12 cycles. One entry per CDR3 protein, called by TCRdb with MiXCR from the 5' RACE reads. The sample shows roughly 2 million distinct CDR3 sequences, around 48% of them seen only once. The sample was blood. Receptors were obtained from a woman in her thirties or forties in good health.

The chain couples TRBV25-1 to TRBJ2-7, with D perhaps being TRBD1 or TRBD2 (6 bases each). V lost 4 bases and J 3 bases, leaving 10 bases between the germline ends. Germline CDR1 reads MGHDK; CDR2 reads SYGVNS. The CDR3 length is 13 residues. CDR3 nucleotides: TGTGCCAGCAGTGGCAGGGGAGGCTACGAGCAGTACTTC. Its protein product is CASSGRGGYEQYF.

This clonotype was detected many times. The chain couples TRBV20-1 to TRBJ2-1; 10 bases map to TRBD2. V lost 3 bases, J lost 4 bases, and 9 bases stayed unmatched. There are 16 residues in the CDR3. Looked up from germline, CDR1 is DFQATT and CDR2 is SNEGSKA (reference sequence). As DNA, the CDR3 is TGCAGTGCTAGGGGATTTAGCGGGGGGACTTACAATGAGCAGTTCTTC. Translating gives CSARGFSGGTYNEQFF.

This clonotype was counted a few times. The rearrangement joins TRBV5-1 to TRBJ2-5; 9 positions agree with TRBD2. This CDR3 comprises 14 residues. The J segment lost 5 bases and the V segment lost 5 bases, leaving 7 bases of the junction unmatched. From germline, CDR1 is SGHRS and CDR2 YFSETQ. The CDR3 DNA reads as TGCGCCAGCAGAGCCGGGACTAGCCACGAGACCCAGTACTTC. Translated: CASRAGTSHETQYF. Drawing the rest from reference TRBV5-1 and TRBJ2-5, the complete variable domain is KAGVTQTPRYLIKTRGQQVTLSCSPISGHRSVSWYQQTPGQGLQFLFEYFSETQRNKGNFPGRFSGRQFSNSRSEMNVSTLELGDSALYLCASRAGTSHETQYFGPGTRLLVL.

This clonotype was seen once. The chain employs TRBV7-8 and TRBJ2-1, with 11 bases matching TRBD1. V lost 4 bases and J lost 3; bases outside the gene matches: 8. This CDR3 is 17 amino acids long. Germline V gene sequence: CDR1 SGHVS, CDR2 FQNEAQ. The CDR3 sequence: CASSWGQGGVSYNEQFF. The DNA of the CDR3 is TGTGCCAGCAGCTGGGGACAGGGGGGAGTAAGCTACAATGAGCAGTTCTTC.

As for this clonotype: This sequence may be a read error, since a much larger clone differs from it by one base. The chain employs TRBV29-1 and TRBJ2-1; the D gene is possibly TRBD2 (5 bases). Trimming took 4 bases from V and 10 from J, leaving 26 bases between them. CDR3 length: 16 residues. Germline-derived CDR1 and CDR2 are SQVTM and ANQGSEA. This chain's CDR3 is CSVGRRVRAMEKEQFF. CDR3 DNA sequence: TGCAGCGTTGGACGGCGGGTCCGGGCCATGGAAAAGGAGCAGTTCTTC.

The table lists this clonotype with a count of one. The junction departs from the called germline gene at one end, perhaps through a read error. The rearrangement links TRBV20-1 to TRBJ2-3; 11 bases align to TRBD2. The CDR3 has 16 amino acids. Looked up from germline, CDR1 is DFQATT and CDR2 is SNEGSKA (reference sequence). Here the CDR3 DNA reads TGCAGTGCGCAAAATAGCGGGGGGGACTACACAGATACGCGGTATTTT. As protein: CSAQNSGGDYTDTRYF.

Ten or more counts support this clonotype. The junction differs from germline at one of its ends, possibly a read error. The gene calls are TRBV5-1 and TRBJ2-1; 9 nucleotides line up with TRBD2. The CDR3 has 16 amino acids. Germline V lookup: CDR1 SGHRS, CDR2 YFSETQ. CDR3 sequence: CASSLGLAGLYNEQFF. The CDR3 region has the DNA TGTGCCAGCAGCTTAGGCCTAGCGGGGCTGTACAATGAGCAGTTCTTC.

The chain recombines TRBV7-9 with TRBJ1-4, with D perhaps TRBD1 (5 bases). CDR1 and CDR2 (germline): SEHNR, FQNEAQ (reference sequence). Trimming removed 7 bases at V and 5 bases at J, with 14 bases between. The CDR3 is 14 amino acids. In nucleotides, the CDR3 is TGTGCCAGCACTTCGAGACAGTTAAATGAAAAACTGTTTTTT. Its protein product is CASTSRQLNEKLFF.